A single sample is the source of the 17 T cell receptor beta chains below, sequenced in a study of blood T cell repertoires in COVID-19. Measured with immunoSEQ multiplex PCR; TCRdb has only the in-frame clones, and not every one. Here the sample spans around 160,000 clones, 65% to 90% being singletons. Sequencing was done on a sample of peripheral blood. These receptors originate from a man aged 60 to 75 with acute or convalescent COVID-19.

This clone showed up just a few times. The rearrangement links TRBV27 to TRBJ2-5; TRBD2 might be the D (5 bases). Between the trimmed V and J ends, which lost 2 bases and 4 bases, there was a span of 11 bases. CDR3 length: 14 amino acids. CDR1 and CDR2 from the germline V gene are MNHEY and SMNVEV (reference sequence). The DNA of the CDR3 is TGTGCCAGCAGTTTAGGTCGTCGGGGAGAGACCCAGTACTTC. Its protein is CASSLGRRGETQYF.

This chain connects TRBV5-1 to TRBJ2-3; 14 nucleotides match TRBD2. CDR3 size: 13 residues. Germline V gene data show CDR1 as SGHRS and CDR2 as YFSETQ. After removal of 9 bases from V and 8 bases from J, the junction contained 5 bases not matched to a gene. CDR3 DNA sequence: TGCGCCACGGGACTAGCGGGAGAGGGTACGCAGTATTTT. It yields the protein CATGLAGEGTQYF.

This clone was detected a few times. CDR3 in amino acids: CASSFEGGGWYGYTF. In DNA form, the CDR3 reads TGTGCCAGCAGTTTTGAGGGGGGAGGGTGGTATGGCTACACCTTC. V and J are TRBV28 and TRBJ1-2; possibly TRBD1 for D (6 bases). The V end lost 3 bases, the J end lost 5 bases, and 16 bases lay between the germline ends. The CDR3 loop spans 15 amino acids. In germline, CDR1 is MDHEN, CDR2 SYDVKM.

The chain links TRBV7-6 to TRBJ2-3, with 13 bases that match TRBD2. The junction had 9 bases not matched to a gene; V was cut back by 5 bases and J by 1 base. The length of the CDR3 is 18 residues. Germline values: CDR1 SGHVS, CDR2 FNYEAQ. The CDR3 sequence: CASSVRTSGSRGTDTQYF. DNA of the CDR3: TGTGCCAGCAGCGTCCGGACTAGCGGGAGTAGGGGCACAGATACGCAGTATTTT.

This chain connects TRBV27 to TRBJ1-6; 10 bases match TRBD1. This CDR3 is built from 17 residues. From germline, CDR1 is MNHEY and CDR2 SMNVEV (reference sequence). V lost 6 bases and J lost 3; bases outside the gene matches: 8. CDR3 loop: CASRPPGQGSYNSPLHF. In DNA, the CDR3 is TGTGCCAGCAGACCCCCGGGACAGGGGAGCTATAATTCACCCCTCCACTTT.

In DNA, the CDR3 is TGCGCCAGCAGCTCTGGGGGACACCCTAGCACAGATACGCAGTATTTT. Translated: CASSSGGHPSTDTQYF. The rearrangement joins TRBV5-1 to TRBJ2-3; tentatively, D is TRBD1 (6 bases). The germline V and J ends were trimmed by 3 bases and 0 bases, with 14 bases remaining between them. Germline V gene sequence: CDR1 SGHRS, CDR2 YFSETQ. The CDR3 length is 16 residues.

The chain employs TRBV9 and TRBJ1-2; TRBD1 matches at 9 bases. V lost 6 bases, J lost 3 bases, and 6 bases stayed unmatched. This CDR3 has 14 residues. The V gene's germline CDR1 is SGDLS and CDR2 YYNGEE. The CDR3 DNA sequence: TGTGCCAGCAACCCGGGACAGGGATACTATGGCTACACCTTC. Residues: CASNPGQGYYGYTF.

The J gene is TRBJ2-2, the V gene TRBV28, with 9 bases identical to TRBD1. Germline lookup yields CDR1 MDHEN and CDR2 SYDVKM. J was trimmed by 10 bases and V by 7 bases; bases with no gene match: 16. This CDR3 has 16 residues. In DNA form, the CDR3 reads TGTGCCAGCACCGCGTTCGACAGGGGGTACGGTGCGGAGCTGTTTTTT. Translating it yields CASTAFDRGYGAELFF.

The V call is TRBV7-3, the J call TRBJ2-7; D possibly corresponds to TRBD1 (6 bases). Trimming left V 0 bases short and J 2 bases short, with 11 bases between. The CDR3 totals 15 residues. Germline loops: CDR1 SGHTA, CDR2 FQGTGA. This CDR3 is CASSLTMGAPYEQYF. The CDR3 DNA follows: TGTGCCAGCAGCTTAACGATGGGGGCCCCCTACGAGCAGTACTTC.

This clone was detected once. The chain links TRBV18 to TRBJ1-1; D is possibly TRBD1 (5 bases). CDR1 is KGHSH, CDR2 LQKENI, per germline. The V end was cut by 1 base, the J end by 7 bases, with 13 bases between. The CDR3 has 14 amino acids. The CDR3 region is CASSPRVGQDEAFF. As DNA, the CDR3 is TGTGCCAGCTCACCACGTGTGGGGCAGGATGAAGCTTTCTTT.

The CDR3 loop reads CSVKGADEKLFF. CDR3 bases: TGCAGCGTTAAGGGGGCTGATGAAAAACTGTTTTTT. This chain uses TRBV29-1 with TRBJ1-4; TRBD1 aligns across 7 bases. The V segment lost 5 bases and the J segment 6 bases; nucleotides outside the gene matches: 3. The CDR3 runs to 12 residues. Per germline, CDR1 SQVTM and CDR2 ANQGSEA. Full variable domain (outside the CDR3, taken from reference TRBV29-1 and TRBJ1-4): SAVISQKPSRDICQRGTSLTIQCQVDSQVTMMFWYRQQPGQSLTLIATANQGSEATYESGFVIDKFPISRPNLTFSTLTVSNMSPEDSSIYLCSVKGADEKLFFGSGTQLSVL.

This clone has only one observation. The V gene is TRBV5-1, the J gene TRBJ2-1; 11 bases align to TRBD2. The V and J ends lost 3 bases and 5 bases, in that order; junction bases with no gene match: 4. This CDR3 is built from 15 residues. Germline V gene data show CDR1 as SGHRS and CDR2 as YFSETQ. CDR3 residues: CASSWGLADDNEQFF. CDR3 nucleotide sequence: TGCGCCAGCAGCTGGGGACTAGCGGACGACAATGAGCAGTTCTTC. The full variable domain, rest sourced from reference TRBV5-1 and TRBJ2-1, is KAGVTQTPRYLIKTRGQQVTLSCSPISGHRSVSWYQQTPGQGLQFLFEYFSETQRNKGNFPGRFSGRQFSNSRSEMNVSTLELGDSALYLCASSWGLADDNEQFFGPGTRLTVL.

The V call is TRBV5-6, the J call TRBJ2-1; D perhaps matches TRBD2 (6 bases). Trimming shortened V by 4 bases and J by 14 bases, and 25 bases separated the two germline ends. Germline V CDR1 and CDR2: SGHDT, YYEEEE. The CDR3 is 15 residues long. The CDR3 nucleotides read TGTGCCAGCAGCCACGAAATCTTCCCGGGACTGGGGGAGTTCTTC. Translation: CASSHEIFPGLGEFF. The full variable domain, its missing parts supplied by reference TRBV5-6 and TRBJ2-1, is DAGVTQSPTHLIKTRGQQVTLRCSPKSGHDTVSWYQQALGQGPQFIFQYYEEEERQRGNFPDRFSGHQFPNYSSELNVNALLLGDSALYLCASSHEIFPGLGEFFGPGTRLTVL.

The gene calls are TRBV4-2 and TRBJ2-7; a possible D gene is TRBD1 (6 bases). The V end was cut by 1 base, the J end by 6 bases, with 22 bases between. Germline assignment: CDR1 LGHNA and CDR2 YNFKEQ. The length of the CDR3 is 17 residues. The CDR3 DNA sequence: TGTGCCAGCAGCCAAGTGCAGCTTCGGGACAACCCTGTCGAGCAGTACTTC. Its translation is CASSQVQLRDNPVEQYF.

The chain has TRBV18 and TRBJ2-5, with 12 bases that match TRBD2. Per germline, CDR1 KGHSH and CDR2 LQKENI. This CDR3 spans 18 amino acids. Losses at the gene ends were 3 bases for V and 2 bases for J; bases not matched to a gene: 10. The CDR3 DNA sequence: TGTGCCAGCTCACCCTTCTTGTCTAGCGGGAGGGTACAAGAGACCCAGTACTTC. Translated: CASSPFLSSGRVQETQYF.

V is TRBV19 and J is TRBJ1-4; D is uncertain. Per the germline V gene, CDR1 is LNHDA and CDR2 is SQIVND (reference sequence). This CDR3 region has 15 residues. V lost 4 bases and J 5 bases, leaving 14 bases between the germline ends. The CDR3 DNA reads TGTGCCAGTAGTAGCCCCTCGCGCGTGAATGAAAAACTGTTTTTT. Protein sequence: CASSSPSRVNEKLFF.

The chain links TRBV19 to TRBJ2-7, with D tentatively TRBD1 (6 bases). Trimming left V 7 bases short and J 2 bases short, with 15 bases between. The CDR3 length is 14 residues. Germline assignment: CDR1 LNHDA and CDR2 SQIVND (reference sequence). DNA for the CDR3: TGTGCCAGTAAAGTCTCAGGGGCCGCCTACGAGCAGTACTTC. As protein: CASKVSGAAYEQYF.